This record looks at one TCR beta chain sequence and its context. Its antigen is currently unknown. These data belong to a study of T cell repertoires in ileal Crohn's disease. Whole-study context: Median disease duration was about 7.9 years; about 37% smoked at surgery. About half received postoperative treatment, approximately 12 with thiopurines and 15 to 20 anti-TNF. Notes on the study in general: Clonal expansions were more frequent in active smokers than non-smokers at surgery. Mucosal expansions were suggested to be mainly CD8 T cells.

Germline CDR1 reads SGHTA; CDR2 reads FQGTGA. V was trimmed by 8 bases and J by 2 bases, leaving 12 bases between them. This CDR3 contains 13 residues. Data came from immunoSEQ multiplex PCR; TCRdb stores just in-frame clones and leaves some out. In the table there are some 30,000 clones, roughly 77% of which are singletons. The chain couples TRBV7-3 to TRBJ1-2, with D hard to call. The sequencing sample was made of ileal tissue. This receptor was identified in an adult with Crohn's disease. CDR3 nucleotides: TGTGCCAGCGCTCGGGATACCAACTATGGCTACACCTTC. Translated: CASARDTNYGYTF.